This TCR beta chain was obtained from a study of CD4+ T cells in melanoma (dated by TCRdb to between 2021 and 2024). In the study overall: The study investigated neoantigen-specific CD4+ T cells in human melanoma. General conclusions and limits of the study: The report described a correlation between neoantigen-specific CD4+ T cells and the function of CD8+ T cells, macrophages and B cells. Neoantigen-specific CD4+ T cells in melanoma were reported to show diverse differentiation states.

The donors were people with melanoma. Library prep was done by the immunoSEQ multiplex PCR assay. The clones in this table, taken by TCRdb from immuneACCESS, are in-frame only. Not every clone is retained; where verified, under half of the shortfall comes from an unresolved V gene, and the cause of the rest is unknown. The sample includes about 14,000 clones, with over 65% observed a single time. The ten biggest clones cover 15% to 20% of the sample. Looking up the germline V gene (reference sequence) yields CDR1 SEHNR and CDR2 FQNEAQ. The CDR3 runs 18 amino acids, cysteine and phenylalanine included. Only the CDR3 part of the read is kept: 54 bases, read in frame from the first base. V is cut back by 0 bases and J by 8 bases, with 10 bases in the junction unmatched. Notes on this clone: This receptor's antigen is unknown. No qualities accompany the bases; no much larger clone lies one base away.

The V gene is TRBV7-9 and the J gene is TRBJ2-3, and 14 bases in between align with TRBD2. The source is a human donor with melanoma. The sample consisted of cells from a culture (not recorded whether cultured in vitro). The CDR3 region has the sequence CASSLARSGTSGGFTQYF. The DNA reads as follows: TGTGCCAGCAGCTTAGCCCGTTCCGGGACTAGCGGGGGCTTTACGCAGTATTTT.